This TCR beta chain was captured by sequencing in a study of T cell changes during pregnancy in multiple sclerosis. Libraries were prepared by immunoSEQ multiplex PCR; TCRdb keeps only in-frame clonotypes and omits some of them. The top ten hold 2.5% to 3% of the sample, which has tens of thousands of clones, roughly 92% seen once. The CDR3 contains 15 residues. This receptor was obtained from a female donor in good health, enrolled as a control in a pregnancy study. The material sequenced was peripheral blood, taken in the third trimester of pregnancy. This rearrangement joins TRBV21-1 to TRBJ2-7; the table's D call, TRBD2, was not checked against the DNA. TRBV21-1 is deemed a pseudogene. This chain's CDR3 is CASSKTSGSGGEQYF. The CDR3 DNA follows: TGTGCCAGCAGCAAAACTAGCGGGTCTGGCGGGGAGCAGTACTTC.